The clone carrying this T cell receptor (beta chain) has ten or more counts. Its antigen is not identified. Germline lookup yields CDR1 DFQATT and CDR2 SNEGSKA (reference sequence). This CDR3 comprises 15 residues. V shed 0 bases and J 6 bases; nucleotides not matched to a gene: 9. This entry is derived from a study of identical twins. Whole-study results and caveats: Abundant beta clonotypes from cord blood had fewer insertions, unlike memory repertoires, which showed none. For out-of-frame beta sequences, excess twin sharing was weaker. Cross-sectional statistical analysis was relied on for the conclusions, without the same donors being followed.

Addition of a universal primer site occurred through template switching, and cDNA carried unique molecular identifiers. TCRdb itself ran the 5' RACE reads through MiXCR, one entry per CDR3 protein. The sample carries approximately 690,000 distinct CDR3 sequences, approximately 6.1% recorded once. The receptor's source is a man aged 18 to 35 in good health. The chain couples TRBV20-1 to TRBJ2-7; 9 bases are shared with TRBD2. The sequencing sample was made of naive T cells sorted from blood. CDR3 sequence reads: CSARDSASGNSEQYF. The CDR3 DNA reads as TGCAGTGCTAGAGATTCGGCTAGCGGGAATAGCGAGCAGTACTTC.